The present T cell receptor beta chain was sequenced within a study of cytomegalovirus exposure and HLA in healthy donors. PCR employed 60 Vbeta and 13 Jbeta primers. Sequenced by immunoSEQ multiplex PCR; TCRdb stores in-frame clones only, minus some. The data contain about 250,000 clones, roughly two thirds of them singletons. The CDR3 has 15 residues. The V and J ends lost 5 bases and 6 bases, in that order; junction bases with no gene match: 9. CDR1 and CDR2 from the germline V gene are SGHTA and FQGNSA. The chain recombines TRBV7-2 with TRBJ2-7, with 11 positions matching TRBD1. This TCR came from a female donor in good health and CMV-seronegative. Sequenced sample: PBMCs. Here the CDR3 reads CASSQVGQGAREQYF. In DNA, the CDR3 is TGTGCCAGCAGCCAAGTCGGACAGGGGGCACGCGAGCAGTACTTC. Full variable domain (outside the CDR3, taken from reference TRBV7-2 and TRBJ2-7): GAGVSQSPSNKVTEKGKDVELRCDPISGHTALYWYRQSLGQGLEFLIYFQGNSAPDKSGLPSDRFSAERTGGSVSTLTIQRTQQEDSAVYLCASSQVGQGAREQYFGPGTRLTVT.